This T cell receptor (beta chain) emerged from a study of blood T cell repertoires in COVID-19 (dated by TCRdb to between 2020 and 2021). Describing the broader study: Samples from collaborators originated in the United States, Italy and Spain and spanned both the acute and convalescent phases of COVID-19. The prospective study material was composed of cDNA or gDNA derived from T cells, B-cell-depleted T cells, or PBMCs. Deeply sampled blood TCRbeta repertoires from subjects exposed to, actively infected with, or recovered from COVID-19 were included in the dataset. The repertoires were made available in a free public database intended to serve as a resource for research on the immune response to SARS-CoV-2. Samples came from the ongoing ImmuneRACE study (first 160 participants) plus 1,254 subjects from 6 global collaborators. A de-identified subject ID, COVID-19 status, age in years and sex were almost always included in the sample metadata. HLA class I and class II types, where available, came from metadata supplied by the sample provider rather than from assay-based typing.

On the study overall, not on this receptor specifically: The quantity of clinical and demographic metadata differed by source and by participant and was supplied without curation.

The immunoSEQ Assay, a bias-controlled multiplex PCR, was used to amplify TCRbeta CDR3 regions from genomic DNA. The paper's processing steps were these. Nucleated cell counts per sample were estimated from amplification of reference gene primers within the assay. Sequence reads were collapsed and filtered to measure the absolute abundance of every unique TCRbeta CDR3 rearrangement. For each sample, productive Simpson clonality was calculated as the square root of Simpson's diversity index across productive rearrangements. The table comes from immuneACCESS by way of TCRdb, which keeps in-frame sequences with V and J called. Part of the clones is missing from these tables; in studies checked, under half for an unresolved V gene and the rest for unknown reasons. V and J calls and clone size come straight from that table; D and trimming were deduced from the DNA. For this sample the table gives 180,000 or so clones, of which roughly 80% were detected only once. The biggest ten clones account for approximately 10% of the sample.

Concerning this clone itself: No cognate antigen has been identified for it. The sample holds no much larger clone one base away, and base qualities are not on file.

One collaborating source in Seattle enrolled patients while the patients were actively infected and followed the patients over time throughout the course of disease. Collaborating institutions collected whole blood in K2EDTA tubes following their own protocols. For TCRbeta analysis, collaborators shipped samples as frozen whole blood, isolated PBMCs, or DNA extracted from either of those sample types. Inclusive of the bounding cysteine and phenylalanine, the CDR3 is 12 residues long. The retained sequence is limited to the CDR3, 36 bases, with the frame set at the first base. Trimming removed 4 bases from V and 9 bases from J; the gene matches leave 0 bases unexplained. The germline V gene yields MDHEN for CDR1 and SYDVKM for CDR2.

The sequence was obtained from a woman aged 35 to 49 with COVID-19, enrolled during active disease. Sequencing used peripheral blood. The rearrangement joined TRBV28 to TRBJ1-6; the junction holds 7 bases that match TRBD1. At the DNA level, the sequence is TGTGCCAGCAGTTCAGGGGGTTCACCCCTCCACTTT. Translated, this gives CASSSGGSPLHF.